The 14 T cell receptor beta chains reported below all come from one sample, sequenced in a study of human T cells and chemical hapten exposure. The time point denotes: patch test 3, about 24 weeks after DPC sensitization. Treatment noted: therapeutic diphenylcyclopropenone sensitization with weekly scalp DPC. Via MiXCR, TCRdb re-called the RACE reads, giving one row per CDR3 protein. The table lists tens of thousands of distinct CDR3 sequences, around 10% of them singletons, with more than 1.2% in the top ten. The sample here was whole blood, taken in connection with sensitization to the hapten diphenylcyclopropenone (DPC). The receptors stem from a woman aged 45-59 years with alopecia areata. Some clones in this sample may be carry-over from other donors' samples.

This clonotype was observed a handful of times. V usage is TRBV9 and J usage is TRBJ1-3, with 8 positions matching TRBD1. This CDR3 comprises 18 residues. Looked up from germline, CDR1 is SGDLS and CDR2 is YYNGEE. Trimming took 4 bases from V and 0 from J; bases not matched to a gene: 12. The CDR3: CASSTPLGDRGSGNTIYF. CDR3 DNA sequence: TGTGCCAGCAGCACCCCCTTAGGTGACAGGGGCTCTGGAAACACCATATATTTT.

In this sample, this clonotype turned up many times. The CDR3 here is CASGGSWGYEQYF. DNA for the CDR3: TGTGCCAGCGGAGGGTCGTGGGGCTACGAGCAGTACTTC. V and J are TRBV28 and TRBJ2-7; possibly TRBD2 for D (6 bases). With 8 bases removed from V and 3 bases from J, the gap between germline ends came to 14 bases. Germline V gives CDR1 MDHEN, CDR2 SYDVKM. The CDR3 covers 13 residues. Variable domain in full (rest from reference TRBV28 and TRBJ2-7): DVKVTQSSRYLVKRTGEKVFLECVQDMDHENMFWYRQDPGLGLRLIYFSYDVKMKEKGDIPEGYSVSREKKERFSLILESASTNQTSMYLCASGGSWGYEQYFGPGTRLTVT.

This clonotype appeared many times. This rearrangement joins TRBV20-1 to TRBJ1-2; TRBD1 aligns across 9 bases. Germline CDR1 is DFQATT and CDR2 is SNEGSKA (reference sequence). The CDR3 is 16 residues long. The junction had 18 bases not matched to a gene; V was cut back by 3 bases and J by 10 bases. The CDR3: CSARGGTSGQGFAYTF. The CDR3 nucleotides read TGCAGTGCTAGGGGGGGGACCTCGGGACAGGGATTTGCCTACACCTTC.

The sample holds many counts of this clonotype. The V call is TRBV7-9, the J call TRBJ2-3; 7 bases fit TRBD1. The V segment lost 5 bases and the J segment 2 bases; nucleotides outside the gene matches: 10. CDR1 SEHNR and CDR2 FQNEAQ come from the germline V gene (reference sequence). The CDR3 has 16 residues. The CDR3 coding sequence is TGTGCCAGCAGCCCGACAGGGATAAAACCCACAGATACGCAGTATTTT. Translating gives CASSPTGIKPTDTQYF.

This clonotype was seen ten or more times. The rearrangement links TRBV12-3 or TRBV12-4 to TRBJ2-2; no clear D gene. The V gene lost 6 bases and the J gene lost 3 bases, with 5 bases spanning the gap. This CDR3 contains 12 residues. CDR3: CASRRDTGELFF. Written as DNA, the CDR3 is TGTGCCAGCAGACGAGACACCGGGGAGCTGTTTTTT.

This clonotype has a count of ten or more. The chain joins TRBV2 to TRBJ1-2, with 7 bases aligning to TRBD1. The CDR3 extends over 14 amino acids. Losses at the gene ends were 3 bases for V and 4 bases for J; bases not matched to a gene: 5. Germline V gene lookup returns CDR1 SNHLY and CDR2 FYNNEI. This chain's CDR3 is CASSEEGQIYGYTF. CDR3 sequence (DNA): TGTGCCAGCAGTGAGGAGGGACAGATCTATGGCTACACCTTC.

Here the CDR3 reads CSVGTPANTEAFF. The DNA for the CDR3 is TGCAGCGTTGGAACGCCGGCGAACACTGAAGCTTTCTTT. This chain links TRBV29-1 with TRBJ1-1, with unresolved D. The CDR3 runs to 13 residues. The V and J ends lost 4 bases and 1 base respectively, with 10 bases between them. Germline V lookup: CDR1 SQVTM, CDR2 ANQGSEA.

This clonotype was counted at least ten times. The rearrangement uses TRBV6-1 and TRBJ1-5; D is unresolved. Germline V gene data show CDR1 as MNHNS and CDR2 as SASEGT. This CDR3 comprises 14 residues. With 11 bases removed from V and 3 bases from J, the gap between germline ends came to 17 bases. CDR3 loop: CAAEDSSLNQPQHF. DNA for the CDR3: TGTGCCGCCGAGGATTCCTCTCTCAATCAGCCCCAGCATTTT.

This clonotype was counted ten times or more. The chain links TRBV6-2 or TRBV6-3 to TRBJ2-7; D gene ambiguous. Trimming shortened V by 1 base and J by 5 bases, and 6 bases separated the two germline ends. This CDR3 has 12 residues. Germline CDR1 reads MNHEY; CDR2 reads SVGEGT. CDR3 sequence: CASSYLANEQYF. DNA of the CDR3: TGTGCCAGCAGTTACTTGGCTAACGAGCAGTACTTC.

The sample holds many counts of this clonotype. The chain has TRBV19 and TRBJ1-4; 8 nucleotides align to TRBD1. The V and J ends lost 7 bases and 7 bases, in that order; junction bases with no gene match: 14. CDR3 size: 16 residues. Germline V gene data show CDR1 as LNHDA and CDR2 as SQIVND (reference sequence). CDR3 DNA sequence: TGTGCCAGTACCCCCCCAGGCCCCAGGGGGCGTGAAAAACTGTTTTTT. Translated, it gives CASTPPGPRGREKLFF.

This clonotype has ten or more counts. The gene calls are TRBV5-1 and TRBJ1-4, with 7 bases that match TRBD1. V lost 5 bases, J lost 0 bases, and 4 bases stayed unmatched. CDR3 length: 15 residues. Germline lookup yields CDR1 SGHRS and CDR2 YFSETQ. Here the CDR3 reads CASRGQGATNEKLFF. CDR3 in DNA: TGCGCCAGCAGAGGGCAGGGGGCAACTAATGAAAAACTGTTTTTT.

This clonotype was found a few times. The V call is TRBV7-2, the J call TRBJ2-1; 8 nucleotides agree with TRBD1. The germline V gene has CDR1 SGHTA and CDR2 FQGNSA. The CDR3 consists of 13 residues. V shed 6 bases, J shed 4 bases, and the junction held 2 bases outside the gene matches. The CDR3 nucleotides read TGTGCCAGCAGGAGGACAGGGTACAATGAGCAGTTCTTC. It is translated as CASRRTGYNEQFF.

The rearrangement uses TRBV20-1 and TRBJ2-3, with 7 bases lining up with TRBD2. The CDR3 length is 15 residues. Germline V gene sequence: CDR1 DFQATT, CDR2 SNEGSKA (reference sequence). V gave up 0 bases and J gave up 1 base; unmatched junction bases: 4. CDR3 loop: CSARDPTSGTDTQYF. In nucleotides, the CDR3 is TGCAGTGCTAGAGATCCCACTAGCGGCACAGATACGCAGTATTTT.

V and J are TRBV5-4 and TRBJ2-7; D perhaps matches TRBD2 (7 bases). The germline V and J ends were trimmed by 0 bases and 4 bases, with 17 bases remaining between them. Germline lookup yields CDR1 SGHNT and CDR2 YYREEE (reference sequence). The CDR3 is made up of 16 amino acids. The CDR3 region is CASSLDYRGAGYEQYF. DNA for the CDR3: TGTGCCAGCAGCTTGGATTATCGGGGGGCGGGGTACGAGCAGTACTTC.